This TCR beta chain emerged from a study of tumor and adjacent non-tumor tissue in lung cancer. The study's findings and limits: In normal lung, the top 100 clones were significantly more dominant than in tumor.

RNA was extracted from bulk tissue without any cell sorting. The normal lung tissue was taken more than 3 cm from the tumor edge. TCRbeta libraries were built with three rounds of nested PCR, modified from ARM-PCR. Each CDR3 protein gets one entry after TCRdb re-called the multiplex PCR reads with MiXCR. The sample lists about 43,000 distinct CDR3 sequences, around three fifths occurring once. About this clonotype: Its target is not known.

Trimming left V 4 bases short and J 1 base short, with 20 bases between. The germline V gene has CDR1 DFQATT and CDR2 SNEGSKA (reference sequence). The CDR3 extends over 16 amino acids. The genes are TRBV20-1 and TRBJ2-7; weak D call: TRBD1 (6 bases). Sequenced input: distant non-tumor lung tissue. This clonotype was obtained from a man aged 45-65 years with non-small cell lung cancer. For the CDR3, the DNA is TGCAGTGCTAAATTACCCGGACGGGACACATCCTACGAGCAGTACTTC. Translated, it gives CSAKLPGRDTSYEQYF.